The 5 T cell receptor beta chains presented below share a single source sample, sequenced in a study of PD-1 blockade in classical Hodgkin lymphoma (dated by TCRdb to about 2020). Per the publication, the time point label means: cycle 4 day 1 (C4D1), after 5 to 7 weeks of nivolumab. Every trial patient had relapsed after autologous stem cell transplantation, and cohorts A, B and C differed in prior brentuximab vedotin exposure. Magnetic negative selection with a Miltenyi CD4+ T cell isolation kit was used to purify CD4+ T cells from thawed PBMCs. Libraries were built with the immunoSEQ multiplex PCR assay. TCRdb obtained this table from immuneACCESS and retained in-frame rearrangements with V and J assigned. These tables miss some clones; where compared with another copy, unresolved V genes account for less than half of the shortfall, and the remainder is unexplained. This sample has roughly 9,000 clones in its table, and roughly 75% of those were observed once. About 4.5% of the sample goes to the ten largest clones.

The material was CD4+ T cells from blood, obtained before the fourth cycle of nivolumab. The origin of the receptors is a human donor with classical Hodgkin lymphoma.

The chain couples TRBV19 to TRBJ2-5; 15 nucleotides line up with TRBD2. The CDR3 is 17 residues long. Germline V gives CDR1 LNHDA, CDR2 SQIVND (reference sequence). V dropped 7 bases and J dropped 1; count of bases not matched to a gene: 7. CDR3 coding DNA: TGTGCCAGTAAGAGGACTAGCGGGGGGGCCCTCCAAGAGACCCAGTACTTC. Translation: CASKRTSGGALQETQYF.

In DNA, the CDR3 is TGTGCCAGCAGCTTGACAGGGGGTTATGGTTCACCCCTCCACTTT. Its translation is CASSLTGGYGSPLHF. The chain couples TRBV7-8 to TRBJ1-6, with 9 nucleotides matching TRBD1. The CDR3 spans 15 residues. V lost 3 bases to trimming and J lost 9 bases; unmatched junction nucleotides: 6. Germline CDR1 and CDR2: SGHVS and FQNEAQ.

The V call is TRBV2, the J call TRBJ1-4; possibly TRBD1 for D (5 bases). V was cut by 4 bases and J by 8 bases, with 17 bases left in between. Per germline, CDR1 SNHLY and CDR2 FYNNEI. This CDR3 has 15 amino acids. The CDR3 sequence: CASSGGTGGDEKLFF. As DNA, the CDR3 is TGTGCCAGCAGTGGCGGGACTGGGGGGGACGAAAAACTGTTTTTT.

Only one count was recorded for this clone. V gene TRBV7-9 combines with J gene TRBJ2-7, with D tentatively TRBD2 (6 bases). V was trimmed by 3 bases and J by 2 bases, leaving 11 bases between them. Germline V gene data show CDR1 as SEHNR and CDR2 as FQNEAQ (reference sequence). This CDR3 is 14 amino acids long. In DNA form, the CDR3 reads TGTGCCAGCAGCTTGACGGGGGTCACCTACGAGCAGTACTTC. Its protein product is CASSLTGVTYEQYF.

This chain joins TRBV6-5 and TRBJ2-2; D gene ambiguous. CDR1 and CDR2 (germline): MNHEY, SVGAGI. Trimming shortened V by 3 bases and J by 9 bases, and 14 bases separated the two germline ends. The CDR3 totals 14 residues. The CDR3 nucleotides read TGTGCCAGCAGTTATCGGGCAGTCAATTGGGAGCTGTTTTTT. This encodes CASSYRAVNWELFF.